A single sample gave rise to the 28 T cell receptor beta chains below, sequenced in a study of T cells in Graves' hyperthyroidism and ophthalmopathy. Amplification yielded TCR beta CDR3 regions, with RNA transcripts as the source. The HTBI primer set served for first-round RT-PCR of the TCR CDR3. Using its own MiXCR run on the multiplex PCR reads, TCRdb lists one record per CDR3 protein. The sample yields hundreds of thousands of distinct CDR3 sequences, approximately 15% seen once. The sequencing sample was made of blood. The receptors originated from a woman under 40 with Graves' hyperthyroidism that later progressed to Graves' ophthalmopathy.

This clonotype has at least ten counts. V usage is TRBV18 and J usage is TRBJ2-3; 9 bases align to TRBD1. This CDR3 is 15 amino acids long. Trimming cost V 3 bases and J 6 bases; bases outside gene matches: 7. Germline CDR1 KGHSH, CDR2 LQKENI. CDR3 sequence (DNA): TGTGCCAGCTCACCTGTGGGACAGGGATCCGATACGCAGTATTTT. Translation: CASSPVGQGSDTQYF.

This clonotype was observed many times. The chain recombines TRBV6-1 with TRBJ2-7; D gene uncertain. The V gene lost 5 bases and the J gene lost 2 bases, with 13 bases spanning the gap. The CDR3 consists of 14 residues. Per germline, CDR1 MNHNS and CDR2 SASEGT. In DNA form, the CDR3 reads TGTGCCAGCAGTTTTCAGGATTCCACCTACGAGCAGTACTTC. Its protein product is CASSFQDSTYEQYF.

This clonotype was found a few times. The chain couples TRBV6-1 to TRBJ1-2, with 8 bases that match TRBD1. V dropped 5 bases and J dropped 12; count of bases not matched to a gene: 11. Germline assignment: CDR1 MNHNS and CDR2 SASEGT. This CDR3 comprises 13 residues. The CDR3 nucleotides are TGTGCCAGCAGTCCGGGACAGGTACGAGCGGACACCTTC. Translated, it gives CASSPGQVRADTF.

This clonotype was recorded at least ten times. The gene calls are TRBV27 and TRBJ1-1; D is undetermined. Germline CDR1 is MNHEY and CDR2 is SMNVEV (reference sequence). Trimming removed 5 bases at V and 3 bases at J, with 13 bases between. This CDR3 has 14 amino acids. The CDR3 DNA reads TGTGCCAGCAGTGCCCCGGGCAGACACACTGAAGCTTTCTTT. This encodes CASSAPGRHTEAFF.

This clonotype has a count of ten or more. The chain is built from TRBV4-1 and TRBJ2-1; 7 nucleotides agree with TRBD2. The CDR3 extends over 17 amino acids. V lost 1 base to trimming and J lost 2 bases; unmatched junction nucleotides: 8. Germline loops: CDR1 MGHRA, CDR2 YSYEKL. The chain's CDR3 is CASSQGVGRGTYNEQFF. DNA of the CDR3: TGCGCCAGCAGCCAAGGCGTAGGGCGGGGGACCTACAATGAGCAGTTCTTC.

This chain uses TRBV7-2 with TRBJ1-6, with 7 nucleotides matching TRBD1. Germline CDR1 and CDR2: SGHTA and FQGNSA. Trimming removed 4 bases from V and 6 bases from J; junction bases left unmatched: 9. CDR3 length equals 16 residues. CDR3 sequence (DNA): TGTGCCAGCAGCTCCCCTCCGGGACAGAGTAATTCACCCCTCCACTTT. This codes for CASSSPPGQSNSPLHF.

This clonotype has more than one count but fewer than ten. The chain uses TRBV19 and TRBJ1-3; a weak D match, TRBD1 (5 bases). CDR1 is LNHDA and CDR2 is SQIVND in the germline V gene (reference sequence). The ends were cut back, 8 bases at V and 4 bases at J, with 12 bases in the middle. The length of the CDR3 is 13 residues. CDR3 loop: CASSGSYGNTIYF. The CDR3 DNA reads TGTGCCAGTTCAGGGTCGTACGGAAACACCATATATTTT.

This clonotype was observed at least ten times. The chain uses TRBV30 and TRBJ2-5; D may be TRBD1 (6 bases). This CDR3 region has 12 residues. V lost 4 bases, J lost 2 bases, and 8 bases lay in between. Germline lookup yields CDR1 GTSNPN and CDR2 SVGIG (reference sequence). As DNA, the CDR3 is TGTGCCTGGATACAGGGACAAGAGACCCAGTACTTC. It encodes CAWIQGQETQYF.

In regard to this clonotype: A much larger clone lies a single base off, so this may be a read error. The chain couples TRBV18 to TRBJ1-1; D perhaps matches TRBD1 (5 bases). Trimming removed 6 bases at V and 0 bases at J, with 17 bases between. There are 16 residues in the CDR3. CDR1 KGHSH and CDR2 LQKENI come from the germline V gene. Here the CDR3 reads CASSPLGRGLNTEAFF. In nucleotides, the CDR3 is TGTGCCAGCTCTCCTCTAGGACGGGGCTTGAACACTGAAGCTTTCTTT.

This clonotype was detected a few times. The chain joins TRBV19 to TRBJ1-5, with TRBD1 identical over 8 bases. The J segment lost 4 bases and the V segment lost 3 bases, leaving 5 bases of the junction unmatched. Germline V gene data show CDR1 as LNHDA and CDR2 as SQIVND (reference sequence). The CDR3 is 15 amino acids. CDR3 protein: CASSIDRGGNQPQHF. CDR3 DNA sequence: TGTGCCAGTAGTATCGACAGGGGTGGGAATCAGCCCCAGCATTTT.

This clonotype was counted ten times or more. The chain couples TRBV30 to TRBJ1-1; TRBD1 is a possible D gene (6 bases). V lost 4 bases to trimming and J lost 0 bases, with 15 bases between them. There are 15 residues in the CDR3. CDR1 GTSNPN and CDR2 SVGIG come from the germline V gene (reference sequence). DNA for the CDR3: TGTGCCTGGAATTCAGGGGCGGACTTGAACACTGAAGCTTTCTTT. Protein sequence: CAWNSGADLNTEAFF. Together with reference TRBV30 and TRBJ1-1, the CDR3 gives the full variable domain: SQTIHQWPATLVQPVGSPLSLECTVEGTSNPNLYWYRQAAGRGLQLLFYSVGIGQISSEVPQNLSASRPQDRQFILSSKKLLLSDSGFYLCAWNSGADLNTEAFFGQGTRLTVV.

This clonotype was counted at least ten times. The chain recombines TRBV7-2 with TRBJ1-1; 7 bases are a match to TRBD1. In germline, CDR1 is SGHTA, CDR2 FQGNSA. The ends lost 6 bases at V and 1 base at J; junction bases unmatched: 2. The CDR3 length is 13 residues. CDR3 coding DNA: TGTGCCAGCAGAACAGGGGCGAACACTGAAGCTTTCTTT. The encoded protein is CASRTGANTEAFF.

In this sample, this clonotype turned up a few times. V is TRBV30 and J is TRBJ2-1; 14 bases are shared with TRBD2. The CDR3 consists of 18 residues. The V gene end was trimmed by 8 bases and the J gene end by 0 bases; junction bases not matched to a gene: 12. Germline V gene data show CDR1 as GTSNPN and CDR2 as SVGIG (reference sequence). This CDR3 is CAGWGTSGSASSYNEQFF. In DNA, the CDR3 is TGTGCCGGTTGGGGGACTAGCGGGAGCGCGAGCTCCTACAATGAGCAGTTCTTC.

The chain combines TRBV20-1 with TRBJ1-1; D is unclear. Deletions cut 2 bases from V and 1 base from J, with 11 bases between. Per germline, CDR1 DFQATT and CDR2 SNEGSKA (reference sequence). The CDR3 contains 14 residues. The CDR3 protein is CSARSGTENTEAFF. CDR3 DNA sequence: TGCAGTGCTAGAAGTGGCACAGAGAACACTGAAGCTTTCTTT.

This clonotype was counted ten times or more. V is TRBV12-5 and J is TRBJ2-5; D ambiguous. The length of the CDR3 is 14 residues. V lost 6 bases to trimming and J lost 2 bases, with 13 bases between them. Germline assignment: CDR1 LGHNT and CDR2 FRNRAP. The CDR3 loop reads CASGSLWDQETQYF. CDR3 sequence (DNA): TGTGCTAGTGGCTCCCTCTGGGATCAAGAGACCCAGTACTTC.

The chain couples TRBV28 to TRBJ1-5, with a possible D match to TRBD1 (5 bases). CDR1 and CDR2 (germline): MDHEN, SYDVKM. CDR3 length equals 14 residues. V was pared by 5 bases and J by 4 bases, with 12 bases between. This CDR3 reads CASSDSGGNQPQHF. In nucleotides, the CDR3 is TGTGCCAGCAGTGACAGTGGAGGTAATCAGCCCCAGCATTTT.

This clonotype was seen ten or more times. V usage is TRBV2 and J usage is TRBJ2-7; D possibly corresponds to TRBD1 (6 bases). Looked up from germline, CDR1 is SNHLY and CDR2 is FYNNEI. Deletions cut 4 bases from V and 2 bases from J, with 12 bases between. This CDR3 comprises 14 residues. As DNA, the CDR3 is TGTGCCAGCAGTGTCGACAGGCTAGCCTACGAGCAGTACTTC. This gives the protein CASSVDRLAYEQYF.

This clonotype was recorded many times. The V call is TRBV7-9, the J call TRBJ2-3; no clear D gene. Germline V lookup: CDR1 SEHNR, CDR2 FQNEAQ (reference sequence). V lost 4 bases, J lost 0 bases, and 11 bases lay in between. CDR3 length equals 15 residues. CDR3 sequence reads: CASSSSIVSTDTQYF. The CDR3 coding sequence is TGTGCCAGCAGCTCCTCCATTGTAAGCACAGATACGCAGTATTTT.

This clonotype has only one observation. This sequence joins TRBV28 and TRBJ1-6; D gene ambiguous. Per the germline V gene, CDR1 is MDHEN and CDR2 is SYDVKM. This CDR3 comprises 16 residues. V dropped 6 bases and J dropped 10 bases, with 22 bases sitting between them. The CDR3 protein is CASSRTTTGPGSPLHF. The CDR3 region has the DNA TGTGCCAGCAGCCGCACGACAACCGGACCGGGGTCACCCCTCCACTTT.

Many counts were recorded for this clonotype. CDR3 DNA sequence: TGTGCCAGCAGTTCCCGACAGGGTGATCAGCCCCAGCATTTT. This codes for CASSSRQGDQPQHF. The chain recombines TRBV28 with TRBJ1-5, with 7 bases lining up with TRBD1. V dropped 4 bases and J dropped 5; count of bases not matched to a gene: 5. Per the germline V gene, CDR1 is MDHEN and CDR2 is SYDVKM. The CDR3 length is 14 residues.

This clonotype has a count of ten or more. The rearrangement joins TRBV7-9 to TRBJ1-1; 7 nucleotides agree with TRBD1. Trimming removed 3 bases from V and 5 bases from J; junction bases left unmatched: 3. Germline V CDR1 and CDR2: SEHNR, FQNEAQ (reference sequence). The CDR3 runs to 13 residues. The CDR3 protein is CASSLPGGTEAFF. The CDR3 nucleotides are TGTGCCAGCAGCTTGCCAGGGGGAACTGAAGCTTTCTTT.

This clonotype was detected only a few times. V is TRBV27 and J is TRBJ2-5; 12 nucleotides line up with TRBD1. CDR1 and CDR2 from the germline V gene are MNHEY and SMNVEV (reference sequence). The CDR3 length is 16 residues. V dropped 5 bases and J dropped 5; count of bases not matched to a gene: 9. CDR3 in DNA: TGTGCCAGCAGTAGACTAGGGACAGGGGGCTCCGAGACCCAGTACTTC. Protein product: CASSRLGTGGSETQYF.

This clonotype has ten or more counts. V is TRBV12-3 or TRBV12-4 and J is TRBJ2-1, with 14 positions matching TRBD2. The CDR3 extends over 19 amino acids. Trimming removed 2 bases from V and 1 base from J; junction bases left unmatched: 7. CDR3 sequence reads: CASSLQGLAGADSYNEQFF. The CDR3 DNA sequence: TGTGCCAGCAGTTTACAGGGACTAGCGGGAGCCGATTCCTACAATGAGCAGTTCTTC.

This clonotype was detected ten times or more. The chain uses TRBV3-1 and TRBJ2-7; D may be TRBD2 (6 bases). The CDR3 is 14 amino acids. V was trimmed by 6 bases and J by 7 bases, leaving 19 bases between them. Germline V lookup: CDR1 LGHDT, CDR2 YNNKEL (reference sequence). CDR3: CASSRDLSDGEQYF. CDR3 DNA sequence: TGTGCCAGCAGTCGGGACTTGTCAGATGGGGAGCAGTACTTC.

This clonotype occurred many times. The V gene is TRBV29-1, the J gene TRBJ1-1; no firm D call. The V end was cut by 3 bases, the J end by 1 base, with 9 bases between. The V gene's germline CDR1 is SQVTM and CDR2 ANQGSEA. The CDR3 runs to 13 residues. CDR3 DNA: TGCAGCGTTGATCCGACGGGGAACACTGAAGCTTTCTTT. This gives the protein CSVDPTGNTEAFF. Variable domain in full (rest from reference TRBV29-1 and TRBJ1-1): SAVISQKPSRDICQRGTSLTIQCQVDSQVTMMFWYRQQPGQSLTLIATANQGSEATYESGFVIDKFPISRPNLTFSTLTVSNMSPEDSSIYLCSVDPTGNTEAFFGQGTRLTVV.

A few counts support this clonotype. This sequence joins TRBV28 and TRBJ1-5; TRBD1 might be the D (6 bases). The CDR3 has 15 residues. The V gene's germline CDR1 is MDHEN and CDR2 SYDVKM. Trimming took off 5 bases at V and 4 bases at J, with 15 bases between the two ends. Here the CDR3 reads CASSVQGLLNQPQHF. CDR3 DNA: TGTGCCAGCAGTGTACAGGGACTCTTGAATCAGCCCCAGCATTTT.

The CDR3 sequence is CASSAQAGTDYGYTF. The DNA for the CDR3 is TGTGCCAGCAGCGCACAAGCCGGGACAGACTATGGCTACACCTTC. V gene TRBV9 combines with J gene TRBJ1-2, with 7 bases matching TRBD1. This CDR3 has 15 amino acids. Germline V CDR1 and CDR2: SGDLS, YYNGEE. The J segment lost 3 bases and the V segment lost 3 bases, leaving 8 bases of the junction unmatched.

At least ten counts were recorded for this clonotype. The chain links TRBV11-2 to TRBJ2-7; the match to TRBD2 covers 7 bases. Unmatched junction bases numbered 21, after V lost 5 bases and J lost 2 bases. The CDR3 has 19 amino acids. Per germline, CDR1 SGHAT and CDR2 FQNNGV. The CDR3 DNA follows: TGTGCCAGCAGCACGGGACTATACGTCCGGAGTGACTTTACCTACGAGCAGTACTTC. Translated: CASSTGLYVRSDFTYEQYF.